The subject of this entry is one TCR beta chain. This specimen belongs to a study of blood T cell repertoires in COVID-19. At the level of the study: From T cells, B-cell-depleted T cells, or PBMCs came the material, which was cDNA or gDNA.

The CDR3 is 15 residues long. V shed 1 base and J shed 0 bases, with 4 bases lying between them. The germline gives CDR1 SGHVS, CDR2 FQNEAQ. Generated by immunoSEQ multiplex PCR, the TCRdb table keeps only in-frame clones and is missing some. Of about 120,000 clones in the sample, around 87% were seen once. Sequenced: peripheral blood. This chain connects TRBV7-8 to TRBJ2-6, with unresolved D. This TCR derives from a woman aged 55-75 years with COVID-19, enrolled during active disease. The CDR3 sequence is CASSLGSSGANVLTF. The CDR3 region has the DNA TGTGCCAGCAGCTTAGGGAGCTCTGGGGCCAACGTCCTGACTTTC.